These 26 T cell receptor beta chains were all obtained from the same sample, sequenced in a study of blood T cell repertoires in COVID-19. The protocol was immunoSEQ multiplex PCR, while the TCRdb copy is restricted to in-frame clones and leaves out a portion. The sample has about 170,000 clones, roughly 85% seen once. Material: PBMCs or T cells enriched from blood (not recorded which). The receptors shown here come from a woman aged 45 to 65 who had recovered from COVID-19.

The chain is built from TRBV12-3 or TRBV12-4 and TRBJ1-2; D is undetermined. Trimming stripped 7 bases from V and 5 bases from J, with 14 bases between. This CDR3 comprises 13 residues. CDR3 in amino acids: CASIPPGGYGYTF. CDR3 bases: TGTGCCAGCATCCCCCCAGGAGGATATGGCTACACCTTC.

This clone was counted a single time. V and J are TRBV29-1 and TRBJ1-1; D unclear. Trimming pared 4 bases from V and 1 base from J, leaving 10 bases between. This CDR3 spans 13 amino acids. Germline loops: CDR1 SQVTM, CDR2 ANQGSEA. CDR3 region: CSVAEVPNTEAFF. CDR3 nucleotide sequence: TGCAGCGTTGCGGAGGTACCGAACACTGAAGCTTTCTTT.

The V gene is TRBV18, the J gene TRBJ2-5; D perhaps matches TRBD2 (6 bases). Germline assignment: CDR1 KGHSH and CDR2 LQKENI. This CDR3 comprises 13 residues. The V end lost 5 bases, the J end lost 3 bases, and 10 bases lay between the germline ends. The CDR3 sequence is CASSRGLKETQYF. The CDR3 DNA follows: TGTGCCAGCTCAAGGGGACTGAAAGAGACCCAGTACTTC.

Comments on this clone: At one end the junction does not follow the germline gene, possibly because of a read error. The chain joins TRBV3-1 (or the pseudogene TRBV3-2) to TRBJ2-1; the match to TRBD2 covers 7 bases. Germline CDR1 and CDR2: LGHDT and YNNKEL (reference sequence). The CDR3 totals 12 residues. The CDR3 nucleotides are TGTGCCAGCAAGCCAGGAGCGGGATGGTTGGTCTTC. This translates into CASKPGAGWLVF.

The rearrangement links TRBV19 to TRBJ2-2; the D gene is possibly TRBD1 (6 bases). The CDR3 totals 15 residues. Trimming left V 6 bases short and J 4 bases short, with 15 bases between. The germline CDR1 and CDR2 sequences are LNHDA and SQIVND (reference sequence). Here the CDR3 DNA reads TGTGCCAGTAGCTGGGCGGCCAGGGGCACCGGGGAGCTGTTTTTT. It translates to CASSWAARGTGELFF.

V usage is TRBV7-2 and J usage is TRBJ1-2; 7 bases agree with TRBD1. Per the germline V gene, CDR1 is SGHTA and CDR2 is FQGNSA. The CDR3 totals 14 residues. V lost 4 bases and J lost 5; bases outside the gene matches: 7. The CDR3 sequence: CASSSHGDSYGYTF. CDR3 DNA sequence: TGTGCCAGCAGCTCCCACGGGGACAGTTATGGCTACACCTTC.

This chain links TRBV15 with TRBJ1-1; 9 bases fit TRBD1. This CDR3 spans 13 amino acids. After removal of 2 bases from V and 8 bases from J, the junction contained 3 bases not matched to a gene. CDR1 LNHNV and CDR2 YYDKDF come from the germline V gene (reference sequence). The CDR3 sequence is CATSRNRGREAFF. CDR3 in DNA: TGTGCCACCAGCAGAAACAGGGGGCGAGAAGCTTTCTTT.

J is TRBJ2-3 and V is TRBV7-2; 9 bases line up with TRBD1. CDR1 and CDR2 (germline): SGHTA, FQGNSA. Trimming took 3 bases from V and 2 from J; bases not matched to a gene: 9. There are 17 residues in the CDR3. CDR3 DNA sequence: TGTGCCAGCAGCTTTCTTGCGGGGACAGGGCCCACAGATACGCAGTATTTT. It encodes CASSFLAGTGPTDTQYF.

Written as DNA, the CDR3 is TGTGCCAGCAGTTACCTCGGACAGGGATTAGACGGCTACACCTTC. Amino acids: CASSYLGQGLDGYTF. The gene calls are TRBV6-6 and TRBJ1-2; 8 bases agree with TRBD1. Germline V lookup: CDR1 MNHNY, CDR2 SVGAGI (reference sequence). With V trimmed by 2 bases and J by 8 bases, 10 bases remained unmatched. CDR3 length equals 15 residues.

The chain carries TRBV6-6 and TRBJ1-4; unclear D gene. Germline CDR1 is MNHNY and CDR2 is SVGAGI (reference sequence). The CDR3 is 15 amino acids. V gave up 1 base and J gave up 8 bases, with 14 bases separating them. The CDR3 reads CASSYLERPGEKLFF. CDR3 DNA sequence: TGTGCCAGCAGTTACTTGGAAAGACCCGGGGAAAAACTGTTTTTT.

The V gene is TRBV13, the J gene TRBJ2-2; D gene unclear. Germline V gives CDR1 PRHDT, CDR2 FYEKMQ (reference sequence). CDR3 length: 13 residues. Trimming removed 6 bases at V and 7 bases at J, with 12 bases between. DNA for the CDR3: TGTGCCAGCAGTAAGGTTGGCGGCGGGGAGCTGTTTTTT. It is translated as CASSKVGGGELFF.

The CDR3 loop is CASGLVYRDRYYEQYV. The CDR3, as DNA: TGTGCTAGTGGTTTGGTATACCGGGACAGGTATTACGAGCAGTACGTC. This sequence joins TRBV12-5 and TRBJ2-7; 8 nucleotides agree with TRBD1. The CDR3 is 16 amino acids. CDR1 LGHNT and CDR2 FRNRAP come from the germline V gene. J was trimmed by 4 bases and V by 0 bases; bases with no gene match: 8.

The chain uses TRBV6-2 or TRBV6-3 and TRBJ2-5, with D maybe TRBD1 (5 bases). The CDR3 loop spans 14 amino acids. Germline CDR1 is MNHEY and CDR2 is SVGEGT. V was trimmed by 3 bases and J by 1 base, leaving 9 bases between them. CDR3 bases: TGTGCCAGCAGTTATAGACAGCCCCAAGAGACCCAGTACTTC. Translation: CASSYRQPQETQYF.

This sequence joins TRBV6-2 or TRBV6-3 and TRBJ1-5; perhaps TRBD1 as D (5 bases). Per germline, CDR1 MNHEY and CDR2 SVGEGT. Between the trimmed V and J ends, which lost 3 bases and 4 bases, there was a span of 25 bases. This CDR3 has 19 residues. CDR3 amino acids: CASSYYQRAVPGGNQPQHF. The CDR3 bases are TGTGCCAGCAGTTATTATCAGAGGGCGGTTCCGGGGGGGAATCAGCCCCAGCATTTT.

The rearrangement uses TRBV6-6 and TRBJ1-2, with a weak D call TRBD1 (6 bases). The CDR3 runs to 14 residues. In germline, CDR1 is MNHNY, CDR2 SVGAGI (reference sequence). V dropped 7 bases and J dropped 2 bases, with 14 bases sitting between them. The CDR3: CASTPNTGNYGYTF. The CDR3 region has the DNA TGTGCCAGCACCCCCAATACAGGGAACTATGGCTACACCTTC.

The chain combines TRBV12-3 or TRBV12-4 with TRBJ1-5; D may be TRBD1 (6 bases). The CDR3 is 11 residues long. The V gene lost 3 bases and the J gene lost 9 bases, with 6 bases spanning the gap. DNA for the CDR3: TGTGCCAGCAGTTTCAGGGGGCCCCAGCATTTT. Translating it yields CASSFRGPQHF.

The rearrangement joins TRBV6-5 to TRBJ2-6; D gene unclear. The V gene's germline CDR1 is MNHEY and CDR2 SVGAGI. The CDR3 runs to 13 residues. V was clipped by 7 bases and J by 3 bases, with 7 bases between them. DNA of the CDR3: TGTGCCAGCAACAGCATTGGGGCCAACGTCCTGACTTTC. Translating it yields CASNSIGANVLTF.

V usage is TRBV6-2 or TRBV6-3 and J usage is TRBJ2-7; 9 bases agree with TRBD2. V shed 6 bases, J shed 7 bases, and the junction held 10 bases outside the gene matches. Germline loops: CDR1 MNHEY, CDR2 SVGEGT. This CDR3 region has 14 residues. Written as DNA, the CDR3 is TGTGCCAGCAGCCCGGGACTAGCTGGTCGGGAGCAGTACGTC. Translating gives CASSPGLAGREQYV.

The chain has TRBV30 and TRBJ1-2; 8 bases are a match to TRBD1. This CDR3 spans 12 amino acids. J was trimmed by 2 bases and V by 5 bases; bases with no gene match: 1. Germline V gene data show CDR1 as GTSNPN and CDR2 as SVGIG (reference sequence). CDR3: CAWGTGNYGYTF. The CDR3 nucleotides read TGTGCCTGGGGGACAGGCAACTATGGCTACACCTTC.

This sequence joins TRBV4-1 and TRBJ2-3; 8 bases are shared with TRBD1. CDR3 length equals 16 residues. V was pared by 4 bases and J by 2 bases, with 8 bases of the junction left unmatched. Germline V gives CDR1 MGHRA, CDR2 YSYEKL. The CDR3 loop reads CASSPLTGDYTDTQYF. DNA for the CDR3: TGCGCCAGCAGCCCTTTGACAGGGGATTACACAGATACGCAGTATTTT.

The chain combines TRBV19 with TRBJ1-5; no definite D call. The CDR3 consists of 14 residues. Looked up from germline, CDR1 is LNHDA and CDR2 is SQIVND (reference sequence). V lost 6 bases, J lost 5 bases, and 14 bases lay in between. The CDR3 here is CASSIREGDQPQHF. DNA of the CDR3: TGTGCCAGTAGCATCCGGGAAGGAGATCAGCCCCAGCATTTT. Combining the CDR3 with reference TRBV19 and TRBJ1-5 gives the whole variable domain DGGITQSPKYLFRKEGQNVTLSCEQNLNHDAMYWYRQDPGQGLRLIYYSQIVNDFQKGDIAEGYSVSREKKESFPLTVTSAQKNPTAFYLCASSIREGDQPQHFGDGTRLSIL.

The sample holds one count of this clone. This chain connects TRBV7-3 to TRBJ1-1; D gene uncertain. Per the germline V gene, CDR1 is SGHTA and CDR2 is FQGTGA. Trimming removed 4 bases at V and 7 bases at J, with 13 bases between. The length of the CDR3 is 13 residues. The CDR3 region is CASSSGGWNEAFF. The CDR3 DNA reads TGTGCCAGCAGCTCAGGTGGTTGGAATGAAGCTTTCTTT.

This chain links TRBV28 with TRBJ1-2, with D possibly being TRBD1 (6 bases). The germline CDR1 and CDR2 sequences are MDHEN and SYDVKM. Trimming removed 2 bases at V and 3 bases at J, with 13 bases between. The CDR3 length is 15 residues. CDR3 coding DNA: TGTGCCAGCAGTTTACCCAGGGGTGTCGACTATGGCTACACCTTC. Translated, it gives CASSLPRGVDYGYTF.

This clone was seen only once. The chain carries TRBV12-3 or TRBV12-4 and TRBJ2-7; weak D call: TRBD1 (5 bases). V was cut by 3 bases and J by 6 bases, with 6 bases left in between. The CDR3 sequence is 11 residues long. CDR3 DNA: TGTGCCAGCAGTTTGGGGCGCGAGCAGTACGTC. It is translated as CASSLGREQYV.

CDR3 coding DNA: TGTGCCAGCAGCCAAGAGCTGGTCAGGGCGAACACTGAAGCTTTCTTT. Translated: CASSQELVRANTEAFF. This chain joins TRBV3-1 (or the pseudogene TRBV3-2) and TRBJ1-1, with a weak D call TRBD1 (5 bases). Trimming took 0 bases from V and 1 from J, leaving 12 bases between them. Looked up from germline, CDR1 is LGHDT and CDR2 is YNNKEL (reference sequence). CDR3 length: 16 residues.

This chain links TRBV3-1 (or the pseudogene TRBV3-2) with TRBJ1-2; D unclear. Trimming shortened V by 0 bases and J by 7 bases, and 9 bases separated the two germline ends. Germline V lookup: CDR1 LGHDT, CDR2 YNNKEL (reference sequence). This CDR3 is built from 13 residues. In DNA form, the CDR3 reads TGTGCCAGCAGCCAAGATATCTGGGCTGGCTACACCTTC. Encoded protein: CASSQDIWAGYTF.